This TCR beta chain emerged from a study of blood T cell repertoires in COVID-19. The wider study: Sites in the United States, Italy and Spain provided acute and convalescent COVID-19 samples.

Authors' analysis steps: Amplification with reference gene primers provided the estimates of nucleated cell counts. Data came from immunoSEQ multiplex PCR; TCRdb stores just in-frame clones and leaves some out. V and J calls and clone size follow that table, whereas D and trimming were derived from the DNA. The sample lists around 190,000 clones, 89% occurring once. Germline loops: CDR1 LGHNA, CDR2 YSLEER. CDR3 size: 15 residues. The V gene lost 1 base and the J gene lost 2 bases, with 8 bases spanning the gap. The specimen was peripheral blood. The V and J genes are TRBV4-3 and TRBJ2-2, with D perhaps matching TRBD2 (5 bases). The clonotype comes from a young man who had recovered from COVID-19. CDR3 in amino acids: CASSQGTLNTGELFF. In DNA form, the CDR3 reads TGCGCCAGCAGCCAAGGGACTCTAAACACCGGGGAGCTGTTTTTT.